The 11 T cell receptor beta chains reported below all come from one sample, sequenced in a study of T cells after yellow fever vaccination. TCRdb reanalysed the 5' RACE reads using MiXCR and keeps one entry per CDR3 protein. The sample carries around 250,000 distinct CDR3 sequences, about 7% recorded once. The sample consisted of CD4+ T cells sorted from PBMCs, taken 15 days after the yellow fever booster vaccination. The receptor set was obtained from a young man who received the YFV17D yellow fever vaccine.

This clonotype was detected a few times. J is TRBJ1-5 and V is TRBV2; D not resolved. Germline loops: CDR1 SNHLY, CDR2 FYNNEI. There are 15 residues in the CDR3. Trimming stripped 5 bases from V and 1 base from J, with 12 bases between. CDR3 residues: CASSPTPGSNQPQHF. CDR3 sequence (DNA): TGTGCCAGCAGTCCAACCCCGGGGAGCAATCAGCCCCAGCATTTT. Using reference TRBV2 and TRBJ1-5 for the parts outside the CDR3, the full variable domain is EPEVTQTPSHQVTQMGQEVILRCVPISNHLYFYWYRQILGQKVEFLVSFYNNEISEKSEIFDDQFSVERPDGSNFTLKIRSTKLEDSAMYFCASSPTPGSNQPQHFGDGTRLSIL.

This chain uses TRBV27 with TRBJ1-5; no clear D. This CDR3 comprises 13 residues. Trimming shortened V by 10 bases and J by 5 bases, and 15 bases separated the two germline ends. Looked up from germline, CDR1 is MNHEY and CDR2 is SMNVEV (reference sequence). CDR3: CATRFVPDQPQHF. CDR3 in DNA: TGTGCCACCCGATTCGTACCCGATCAGCCCCAGCATTTT.

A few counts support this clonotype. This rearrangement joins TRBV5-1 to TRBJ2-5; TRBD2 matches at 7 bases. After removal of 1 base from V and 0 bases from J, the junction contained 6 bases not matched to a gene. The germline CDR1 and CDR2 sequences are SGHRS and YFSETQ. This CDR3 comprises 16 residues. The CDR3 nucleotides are TGCGCCAGCAGCTTGCGCAGCGGGACGTACCAAGAGACCCAGTACTTC. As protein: CASSLRSGTYQETQYF.

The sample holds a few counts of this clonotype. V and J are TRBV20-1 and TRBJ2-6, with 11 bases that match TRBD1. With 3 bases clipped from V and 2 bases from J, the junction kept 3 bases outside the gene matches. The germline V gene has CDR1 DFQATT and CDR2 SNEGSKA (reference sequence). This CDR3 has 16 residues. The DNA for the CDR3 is TGCAGTGCTAGGAGGACAGGGGGCACTGGGGCCAACGTCCTGACTTTC. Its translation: CSARRTGGTGANVLTF.

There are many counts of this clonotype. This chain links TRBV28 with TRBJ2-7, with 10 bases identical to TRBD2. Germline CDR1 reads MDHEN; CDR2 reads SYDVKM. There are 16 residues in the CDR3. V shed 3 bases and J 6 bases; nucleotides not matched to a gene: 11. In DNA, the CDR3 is TGTGCCAGCAGTTTCTTTTGGCCTAGCGGGAGCTCCGAGCAGTACTTC. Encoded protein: CASSFFWPSGSSEQYF.

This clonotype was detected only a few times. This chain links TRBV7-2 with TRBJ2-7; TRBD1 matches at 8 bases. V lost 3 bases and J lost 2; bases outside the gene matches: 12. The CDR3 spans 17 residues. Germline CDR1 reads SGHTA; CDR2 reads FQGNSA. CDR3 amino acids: CASSFRTGRMSPYEQYF. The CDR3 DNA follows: TGTGCCAGCAGCTTCAGGACAGGGAGGATGTCGCCCTACGAGCAGTACTTC.

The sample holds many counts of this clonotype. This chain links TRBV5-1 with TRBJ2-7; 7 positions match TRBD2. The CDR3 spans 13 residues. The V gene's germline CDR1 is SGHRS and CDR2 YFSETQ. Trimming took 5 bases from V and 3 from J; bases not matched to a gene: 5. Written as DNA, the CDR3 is TGCGCCAGCAGTGCGGGACTATACTACGAGCAGTACTTC. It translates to CASSAGLYYEQYF.

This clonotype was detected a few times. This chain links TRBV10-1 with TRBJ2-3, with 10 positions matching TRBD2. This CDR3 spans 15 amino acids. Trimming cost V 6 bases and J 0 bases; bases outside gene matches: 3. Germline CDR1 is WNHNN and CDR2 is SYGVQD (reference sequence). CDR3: CASSVTSGSTDTQYF. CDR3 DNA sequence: TGCGCCAGCAGCGTGACTAGCGGGAGCACAGATACGCAGTATTTT.

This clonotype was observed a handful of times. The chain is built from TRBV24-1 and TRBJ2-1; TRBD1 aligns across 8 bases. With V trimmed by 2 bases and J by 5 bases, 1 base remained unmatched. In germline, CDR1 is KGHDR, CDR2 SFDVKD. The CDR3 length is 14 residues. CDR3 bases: TGTGCCACCAGTGATTGGACAGGGAACAATGAGCAGTTCTTC. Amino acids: CATSDWTGNNEQFF.

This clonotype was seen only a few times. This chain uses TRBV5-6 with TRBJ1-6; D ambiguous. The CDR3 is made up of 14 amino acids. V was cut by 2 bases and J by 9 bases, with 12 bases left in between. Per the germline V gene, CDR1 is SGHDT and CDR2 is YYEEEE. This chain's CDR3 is CASSFPSGSSPLHF. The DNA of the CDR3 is TGTGCCAGCAGCTTCCCCTCGGGTAGTTCACCCCTCCACTTT.

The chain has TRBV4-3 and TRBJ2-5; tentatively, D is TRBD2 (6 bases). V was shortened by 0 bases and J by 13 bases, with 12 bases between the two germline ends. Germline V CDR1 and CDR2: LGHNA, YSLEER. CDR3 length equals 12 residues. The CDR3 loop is CASSQEGGSTYF. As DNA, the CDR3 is TGCGCCAGCAGCCAAGAGGGGGGTAGCACGTACTTC.